This is a list of T cell receptor beta chains from one sample in a study of blood T cell repertoires in COVID-19. Clones were read by immunoSEQ multiplex PCR, and TCRdb kept only the in-frame ones, dropping some. The sample lists more than 75,000 clones; roughly nine tenths were seen once. Sequencing used peripheral blood. These receptors all stem from a man aged 25 to 45 with acute or convalescent COVID-19. Each CDR3 is given without its conserved first and last residue.

v_gene	j_gene	CDR3aa
TRBV7-2	TRBJ1-1	ASSSTWTENTEAF
TRBV10-1	TRBJ2-1	ASSRTSGFNEQF
TRBV7-2	TRBJ2-2	ASSWGQRRSAGELF
TRBV6-2/TRBV6-3	TRBJ2-5	ASSYTGTGSETQY
TRBV7-3	TRBJ1-1	ASSLSDTTEAF
TRBV5-1	TRBJ1-1	ASSLDLLGATEAF
TRBV5-4	TRBJ2-7	ASSSPQGYEQY
TRBV28	TRBJ1-6	ASRTGWNSPLH
TRBV7-2	TRBJ2-2	ASSPGSWAGELF
TRBV5-4	TRBJ2-7	ASSLQGGPYEQY
TRBV29-1	TRBJ2-5	SVDGVRLAGGMAQY
TRBV5-5	TRBJ2-7	ASSLRPGFIDEQY
TRBV24-1	TRBJ2-5	ATSHRGPGTQY
TRBV2	TRBJ1-1	ASSDQSATEAF
TRBV28	TRBJ1-2	ASSPGGDRSRGYT
TRBV27	TRBJ2-7	ASVDTDYEQY
TRBV11-3	TRBJ2-1	ASSLDPSRNEQF
TRBV5-6	TRBJ1-2	ASINPLTGGVHGYT
TRBV20-1	TRBJ1-6	SASSQGRGNSPLH
TRBV6-4	TRBJ2-1	ASSDREGGNEQF
TRBV29-1	TRBJ2-5	SVHPGGETQY
TRBV30	TRBJ2-7	AWSRGLVREGGHEQY
TRBV5-1	TRBJ1-1	AGRFEAF
TRBV29-1	TRBJ2-2	SVQTGLLTGELF
TRBV14	TRBJ1-6	ASSQPGRSTNSPLH
TRBV5-8	TRBJ1-5	ASSEGQAPYSNQPQH
TRBV19	TRBJ2-7	ASTSRDRGYEQY
TRBV18	TRBJ2-2	ASSPDRAGELF
TRBV7-3	TRBJ1-2	ASSLNGGSYT